Each of the 6 T cell receptor beta chains below was sequenced from the same sample in a study of cytomegalovirus exposure and HLA in healthy donors. 60 Vbeta and 13 Jbeta primers were used in PCR. Here immunoSEQ multiplex PCR was the method, and the copy in TCRdb shows in-frame clones only, minus some. This table has some 130,000 clones, roughly four fifths appearing once. Source material: PBMCs. The receptors shown here come from a young man in good health and CMV-seronegative.

Turning to this clone: A junction boundary mismatches the germline segment, possibly from a read error. V gene TRBV7-9 combines with J gene TRBJ1-1; a weak D match, TRBD1 (6 bases). CDR3 length equals 17 residues. CDR1 is SEHNR and CDR2 is FQNEAQ in the germline V gene (reference sequence). The CDR3, as DNA: TGTTCCAGCAGCTTAGGGCTGGGCGGGGGCGCCCCCACTGAAGCTTTCTTT. Its protein product is CSSSLGLGGGAPTEAFF.

This clone has just one count. V gene TRBV7-2 combines with J gene TRBJ2-1; 11 nucleotides line up with TRBD2. This CDR3 is built from 18 residues. The V segment lost 0 bases and the J segment 0 bases; nucleotides outside the gene matches: 4. Germline loops: CDR1 SGHTA, CDR2 FQGNSA. The CDR3 spells CASSLASGRAPSYNEQFF. In nucleotides, the CDR3 is TGTGCCAGCAGCTTAGCTAGCGGGAGGGCCCCCTCCTACAATGAGCAGTTCTTC. The variable domain in full, with the rest retrieved from reference TRBV7-2 and TRBJ2-1, is GAGVSQSPSNKVTEKGKDVELRCDPISGHTALYWYRQSLGQGLEFLIYFQGNSAPDKSGLPSDRFSAERTGGSVSTLTIQRTQQEDSAVYLCASSLASGRAPSYNEQFFGPGTRLTVL.

The V gene is TRBV19, the J gene TRBJ2-7, with 10 positions matching TRBD2. Per germline, CDR1 LNHDA and CDR2 SQIVND (reference sequence). With 3 bases clipped from V and 3 bases from J, the junction kept 5 bases outside the gene matches. The CDR3 loop spans 15 amino acids. CDR3 bases: TGTGCCAGTAGTATGAGGGCTAGCGGGAGCTACGAGCAGTACTTC. The encoded protein is CASSMRASGSYEQYF.

The CDR3, as DNA: TGTGCCAGCAGTTTATACCTAGCGGGAGGATACAATGAGCAGTTCTTC. As protein: CASSLYLAGGYNEQFF. V gene TRBV27 combines with J gene TRBJ2-1; TRBD2 matches 11 bases. With V trimmed by 1 base and J by 4 bases, 3 bases remained unmatched. The CDR3 has 16 residues. Per germline, CDR1 MNHEY and CDR2 SMNVEV (reference sequence).

This clone occurred a few times. The chain joins TRBV2 to TRBJ1-5; maybe TRBD1 (5 bases). Per the germline V gene, CDR1 is SNHLY and CDR2 is FYNNEI. V lost 5 bases to trimming and J lost 0 bases, with 11 bases between them. The CDR3 sequence is 15 residues long. Here the CDR3 reads CASSTQGFSNQPQHF. CDR3 DNA: TGTGCCAGCAGTACCCAGGGATTTAGCAATCAGCCCCAGCATTTT.

The rearrangement links TRBV18 to TRBJ2-7; 13 positions match TRBD2. With 5 bases clipped from V and 4 bases from J, the junction kept 5 bases outside the gene matches. This CDR3 has 15 residues. The germline V gene encodes CDR1 KGHSH and CDR2 LQKENI. In DNA form, the CDR3 reads TGTGCCAGCTCAGATGGACTAGCGGGAGAATACGAGCAGTACTTC. This encodes CASSDGLAGEYEQYF.